The present entry profiles one T cell receptor beta chain with its context. Antigen: not known. The entry originates in a study of cytotoxic CD8 clonotypes in ibrutinib-treated CLL. Study at large: In all, about eleven patients were relapsed/refractory, some 15 were treatment-naive and roughly 18 were IGHV unmutated. Partial response was seen in approximately 25 patients and complete response in 2; after median around 5.5 years, about 14 stayed remitted, roughly 12 progressed. Study conclusions and caveats: Baseline clonality, above age-matched healthy donor levels, tracked circulating CD8+ T-cell counts. Rare overall, public clonotypes shrank or held steady under therapy.

TCRdb keeps only in-frame clones here, not all; method: immunoSEQ multiplex PCR. The sample shows 150,000 to 200,000 clones, approximately 91% of them seen only once. CDR3 size: 21 residues. The germline V gene encodes CDR1 SGHRS and CDR2 YFSETQ. The germline V and J ends were trimmed by 3 bases and 1 base, with 31 bases remaining between them. The receptor comes from a human donor with chronic lymphocytic leukemia. The V and J genes are TRBV5-1 and TRBJ1-2; the D gene is possibly TRBD1 (6 bases). The specimen comprised PBMCs, sampled at disease progression, from a patient treated with ibrutinib. The CDR3 nucleotides are TGCGCCAGCAGCTCCGACCGGGGGGCGAGGGCCCGCACGCCAAGTAACTATGGCTACACCTTC. It encodes CASSSDRGARARTPSNYGYTF.